This TCR beta chain was recorded in a study of T cells in Graves' hyperthyroidism and ophthalmopathy. Amplified TCR beta CDR3 regions derived from RNA transcripts. First-round RT-PCR targeting the TCR CDR3 was performed with the HTBI primer set. TCRdb re-derived calls from the multiplex PCR reads in MiXCR, one entry per CDR3 protein. Here the sample spans fewer than 45,000 distinct CDR3 sequences, around half being singletons. CDR3 length: 11 residues. V dropped 0 bases and J dropped 5 bases, with 4 bases sitting between them. CDR1 is DFQATT, CDR2 SNEGSKA, per germline (reference sequence). V gene TRBV20-1 combines with J gene TRBJ1-1; D unresolved. The sequence was collected from a woman aged 50 to 60 with Graves' hyperthyroidism that later progressed to Graves' ophthalmopathy. The sequencing input was blood. The CDR3 here is CSARDRTEAFF. CDR3 bases: TGCAGTGCTAGAGATCGGACTGAAGCTTTCTTT.